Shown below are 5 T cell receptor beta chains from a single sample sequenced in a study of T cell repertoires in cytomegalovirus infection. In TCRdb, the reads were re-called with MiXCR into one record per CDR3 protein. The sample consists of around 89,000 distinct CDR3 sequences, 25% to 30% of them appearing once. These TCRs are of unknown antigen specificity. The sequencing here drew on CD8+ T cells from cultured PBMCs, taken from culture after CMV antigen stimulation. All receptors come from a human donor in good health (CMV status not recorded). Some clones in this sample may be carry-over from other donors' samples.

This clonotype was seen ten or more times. The CDR3 protein is CASSLGGGWTDTQYF. The CDR3, as DNA: TGTGCCAGCAGCTTGGGGGGGGGGTGGACAGATACGCAGTATTTT. The V gene is TRBV7-2, the J gene TRBJ2-3, with 7 bases lining up with TRBD2. This CDR3 is built from 15 residues. V gave up 3 bases and J gave up 3 bases; unmatched junction bases: 6. Germline CDR1 reads SGHTA; CDR2 reads FQGNSA.

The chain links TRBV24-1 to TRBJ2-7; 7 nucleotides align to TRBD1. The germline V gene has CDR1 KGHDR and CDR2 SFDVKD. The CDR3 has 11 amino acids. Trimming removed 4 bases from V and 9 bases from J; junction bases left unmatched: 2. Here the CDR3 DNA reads TGTGCCACCAGTGACGGGACAGTGCAGTACTTC. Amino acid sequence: CATSDGTVQYF.

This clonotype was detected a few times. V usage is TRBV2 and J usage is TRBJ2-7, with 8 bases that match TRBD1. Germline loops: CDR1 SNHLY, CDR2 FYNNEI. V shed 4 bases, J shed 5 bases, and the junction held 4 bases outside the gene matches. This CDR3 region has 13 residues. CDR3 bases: TGTGCCAGCAGTGTAACAGGGGGAAACGAGCAGTACTTC. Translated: CASSVTGGNEQYF.

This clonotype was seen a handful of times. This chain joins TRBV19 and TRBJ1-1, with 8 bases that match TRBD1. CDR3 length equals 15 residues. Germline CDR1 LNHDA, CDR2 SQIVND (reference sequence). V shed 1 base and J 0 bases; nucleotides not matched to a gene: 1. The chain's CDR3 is CASSIGTGMNTEAFF. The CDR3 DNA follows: TGTGCCAGTAGTATAGGGACAGGGATGAACACTGAAGCTTTCTTT.

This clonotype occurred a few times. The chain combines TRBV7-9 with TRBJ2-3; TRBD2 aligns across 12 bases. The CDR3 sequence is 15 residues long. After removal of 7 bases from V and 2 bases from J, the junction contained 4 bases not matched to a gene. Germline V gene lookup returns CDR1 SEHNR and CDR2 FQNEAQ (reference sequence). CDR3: CASIGLAGITDTQYF. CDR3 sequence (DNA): TGTGCCAGCATCGGACTAGCGGGGATCACAGATACGCAGTATTTT.